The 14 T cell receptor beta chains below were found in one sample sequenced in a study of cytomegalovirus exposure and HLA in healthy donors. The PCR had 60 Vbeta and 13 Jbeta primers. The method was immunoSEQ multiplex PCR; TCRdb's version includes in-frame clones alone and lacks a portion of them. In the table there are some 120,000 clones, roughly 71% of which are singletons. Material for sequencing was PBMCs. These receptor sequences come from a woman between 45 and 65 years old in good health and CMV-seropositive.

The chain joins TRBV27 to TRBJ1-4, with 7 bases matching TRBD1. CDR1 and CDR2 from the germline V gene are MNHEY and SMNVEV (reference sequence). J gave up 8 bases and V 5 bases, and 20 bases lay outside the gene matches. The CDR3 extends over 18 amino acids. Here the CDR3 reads CASSPLTGTGSGGEKLFF. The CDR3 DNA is TGTGCCAGCAGTCCTCTGACAGGGACCGGGTCGGGAGGGGAAAAACTGTTTTTT.

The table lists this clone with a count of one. For the CDR3, the DNA is TGCGCCAGCAGCGTGGTACGCGCTAGCACAGATACGCAGTATTTT. It specifies CASSVVRASTDTQYF. The genes are TRBV5-1 and TRBJ2-3; no clear D gene. The germline V gene encodes CDR1 SGHRS and CDR2 YFSETQ. V gave up 4 bases and J gave up 0 bases, with 12 bases separating them. This CDR3 comprises 15 residues. Full variable domain (missing parts from reference TRBV5-1 and TRBJ2-3): KAGVTQTPRYLIKTRGQQVTLSCSPISGHRSVSWYQQTPGQGLQFLFEYFSETQRNKGNFPGRFSGRQFSNSRSEMNVSTLELGDSALYLCASSVVRASTDTQYFGPGTRLTVL.

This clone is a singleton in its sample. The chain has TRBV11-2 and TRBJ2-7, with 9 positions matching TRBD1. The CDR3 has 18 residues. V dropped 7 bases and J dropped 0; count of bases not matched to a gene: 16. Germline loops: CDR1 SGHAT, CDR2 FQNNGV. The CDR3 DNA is TGTGCCAGCACCCAGCTCTGGACAGGGGTTGATTCCTCCTACGAGCAGTACTTC. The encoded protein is CASTQLWTGVDSSYEQYF.

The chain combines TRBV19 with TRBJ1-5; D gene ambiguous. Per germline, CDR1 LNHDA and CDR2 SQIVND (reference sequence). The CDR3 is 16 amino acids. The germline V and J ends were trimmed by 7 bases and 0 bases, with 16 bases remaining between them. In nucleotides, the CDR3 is TGTGCCAGTACCAGCGTCAGCCCGGGTAGCAATCAGCCCCAGCATTTT. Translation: CASTSVSPGSNQPQHF.

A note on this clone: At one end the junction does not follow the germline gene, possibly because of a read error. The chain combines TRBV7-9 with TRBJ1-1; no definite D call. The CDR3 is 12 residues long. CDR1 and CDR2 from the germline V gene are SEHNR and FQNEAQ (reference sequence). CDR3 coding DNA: TGTTCCAGCAGCTTAGATAAAAGCAAAGCTTTCTTT. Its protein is CSSSLDKSKAFF.

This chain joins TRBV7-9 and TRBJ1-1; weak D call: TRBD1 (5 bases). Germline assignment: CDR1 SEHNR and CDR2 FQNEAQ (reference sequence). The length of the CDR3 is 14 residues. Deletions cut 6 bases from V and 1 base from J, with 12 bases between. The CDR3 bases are TGTGCCAGCAGGGAGCTGGGGGGGAACACTGAAGCTTTCTTT. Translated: CASRELGGNTEAFF. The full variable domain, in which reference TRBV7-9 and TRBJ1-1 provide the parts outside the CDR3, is DTGVSQNPRHKITKRGQNVTFRCDPISEHNRLYWYRQTLGQGPEFLTYFQNEAQLEKSRLLSDRFSAERPKGSFSTLEIQRTEQGDSAMYLCASRELGGNTEAFFGQGTRLTVV.

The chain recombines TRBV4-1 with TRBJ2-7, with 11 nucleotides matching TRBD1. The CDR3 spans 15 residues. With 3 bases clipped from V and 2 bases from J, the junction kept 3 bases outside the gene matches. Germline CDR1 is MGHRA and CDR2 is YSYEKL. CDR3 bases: TGCGCCAGCAGCCACCCGGGACAGGGGGCCTACGAGCAGTACTTC. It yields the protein CASSHPGQGAYEQYF.

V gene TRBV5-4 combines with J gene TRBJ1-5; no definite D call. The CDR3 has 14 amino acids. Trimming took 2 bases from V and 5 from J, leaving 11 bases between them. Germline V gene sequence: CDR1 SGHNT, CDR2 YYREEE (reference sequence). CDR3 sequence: CASSFEGRDQPQHF. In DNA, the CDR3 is TGTGCCAGCAGCTTCGAGGGCCGCGATCAGCCCCAGCATTTT.

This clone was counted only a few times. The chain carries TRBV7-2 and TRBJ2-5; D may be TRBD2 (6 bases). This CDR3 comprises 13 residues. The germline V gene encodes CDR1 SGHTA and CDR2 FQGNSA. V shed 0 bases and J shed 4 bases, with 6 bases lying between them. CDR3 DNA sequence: TGTGCCAGCAGCTTAGCGGGGGGAGAGACCCAGTACTTC. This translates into CASSLAGGETQYF.

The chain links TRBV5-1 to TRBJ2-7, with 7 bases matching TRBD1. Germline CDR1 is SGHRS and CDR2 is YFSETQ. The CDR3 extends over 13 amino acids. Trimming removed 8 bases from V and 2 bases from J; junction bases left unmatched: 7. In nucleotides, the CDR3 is TGCGCCAGTACCAAGGGACAGACCTACGAGCAGTACTTC. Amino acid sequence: CASTKGQTYEQYF.

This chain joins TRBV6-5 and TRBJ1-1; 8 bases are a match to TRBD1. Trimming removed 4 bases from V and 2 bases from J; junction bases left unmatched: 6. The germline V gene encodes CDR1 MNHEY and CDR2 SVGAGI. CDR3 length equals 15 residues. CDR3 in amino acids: CASSSDRAYNTEAFF. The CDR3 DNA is TGTGCCAGCAGTTCGGACAGGGCTTACAACACTGAAGCTTTCTTT.

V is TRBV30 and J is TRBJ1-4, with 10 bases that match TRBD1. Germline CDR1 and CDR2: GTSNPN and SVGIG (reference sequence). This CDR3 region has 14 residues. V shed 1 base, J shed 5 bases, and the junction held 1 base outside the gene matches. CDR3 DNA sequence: TGTGCCTGGAGTGCGGGACAGGGGAATGAAAAACTGTTTTTT. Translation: CAWSAGQGNEKLFF.

This chain's CDR3 is CASSVSGGELGETQYF. CDR3 DNA: TGTGCCAGCAGCGTTAGCGGGGGGGAGTTGGGGGAGACCCAGTACTTC. V gene TRBV9 combines with J gene TRBJ2-5; 11 bases align to TRBD2. This CDR3 has 16 residues. Per germline, CDR1 SGDLS and CDR2 YYNGEE. With V trimmed by 2 bases and J by 5 bases, 8 bases remained unmatched. The full variable domain, completed using reference TRBV9 and TRBJ2-5, is DSGVTQTPKHLITATGQRVTLRCSPRSGDLSVYWYQQSLDQGLQFLIQYYNGEERAKGNILERFSAQQFPDLHSELNLSSLELGDSALYFCASSVSGGELGETQYFGPGTRLLVL.

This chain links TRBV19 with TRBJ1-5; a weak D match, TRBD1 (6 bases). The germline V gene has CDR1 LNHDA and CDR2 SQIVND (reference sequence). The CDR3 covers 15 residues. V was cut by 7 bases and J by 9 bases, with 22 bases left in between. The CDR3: CASTNLGQPLGPQHF. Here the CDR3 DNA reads TGTGCCAGTACTAATCTTGGACAGCCACTCGGGCCCCAGCATTTT.